These 10 T cell receptor beta chains originate from one sample sequenced in a study of T cell responses to AZD1222 COVID-19 vaccine. The method was immunoSEQ multiplex PCR; TCRdb's version includes in-frame clones alone and lacks a portion of them. The table includes 100,000 to 150,000 clones, more than 65% detected once. The sequences come from peripheral blood, collected 28 days after the second AZD1222 dose. The receptors were sampled from an adult who received the AZD1222 COVID-19 vaccine.

The chain links TRBV7-6 to TRBJ1-6; weak D call: TRBD1 (5 bases). Germline CDR1 reads SGHVS; CDR2 reads FNYEAQ. This CDR3 region has 16 residues. The ends were cut back, 2 bases at V and 12 bases at J, with 20 bases in the middle. The CDR3 protein is CASSLTAGPVILPLHF. The CDR3 coding sequence is TGTGCCAGCAGCTTAACTGCGGGACCGGTTATCTTACCCCTCCACTTT.

This chain uses TRBV9 with TRBJ2-2, with TRBD1 identical over 9 bases. Trimming cost V 4 bases and J 5 bases; bases outside gene matches: 6. Germline assignment: CDR1 SGDLS and CDR2 YYNGEE. The CDR3 covers 15 residues. Here the CDR3 reads CASSNQDRGTGELFF. The CDR3 DNA follows: TGTGCCAGCAGCAACCAAGACAGGGGGACCGGGGAGCTGTTTTTT.

The gene calls are TRBV9 and TRBJ2-5, with TRBD2 identical over 9 bases. There are 16 residues in the CDR3. Germline values: CDR1 SGDLS, CDR2 YYNGEE. Losses at the gene ends were 4 bases for V and 5 bases for J; bases not matched to a gene: 12. The CDR3 region has the DNA TGTGCCAGCAGCCCCCCCGGGGCGGGGGGGCGCGAGACCCAGTACTTC. This encodes CASSPPGAGGRETQYF.

The J gene is TRBJ1-4, the V gene TRBV5-5; 10 bases agree with TRBD1. Germline CDR1 and CDR2: SGHKS and YYEKEE (reference sequence). There are 15 residues in the CDR3. J gave up 8 bases and V 4 bases, and 8 bases lay outside the gene matches. CDR3: CASSTDGTGDEKLFF. As DNA, the CDR3 is TGTGCCAGCAGCACTGACGGGACAGGGGACGAAAAACTGTTTTTT.

The chain recombines TRBV28 with TRBJ1-2; D may be TRBD1 (5 bases). This CDR3 is 17 amino acids long. The V and J ends lost 6 bases and 7 bases respectively, with 27 bases between them. Germline assignment: CDR1 MDHEN and CDR2 SYDVKM. CDR3: CASSAGRLGREGRGYTF. The DNA for the CDR3 is TGTGCCAGCAGCGCTGGAAGGCTTGGCAGGGAAGGTCGTGGCTACACCTTC.

The V call is TRBV30, the J call TRBJ1-1, with D possibly being TRBD1 (5 bases). The ends were cut back, 3 bases at V and 5 bases at J, with 7 bases in the middle. The length of the CDR3 is 11 residues. Germline V gives CDR1 GTSNPN, CDR2 SVGIG (reference sequence). This chain's CDR3 is CAWRGTTEAFF. CDR3 coding DNA: TGTGCCTGGAGGGGGACGACTGAAGCTTTCTTT.

The rearrangement links TRBV9 to TRBJ1-2; TRBD1 aligns across 7 bases. The CDR3 runs to 14 residues. The V segment lost 2 bases and the J segment 7 bases; nucleotides outside the gene matches: 8. Germline assignment: CDR1 SGDLS and CDR2 YYNGEE. CDR3 DNA sequence: TGTGCCAGCAGCGTCGCAGACAGGGTAGCTGGCTACACCTTC. It is translated as CASSVADRVAGYTF.

This rearrangement joins TRBV28 to TRBJ1-2, with D hard to call. V was shortened by 3 bases and J by 2 bases, with 10 bases between the two germline ends. The CDR3 has 14 amino acids. CDR1 is MDHEN and CDR2 is SYDVKM in the germline V gene. CDR3 sequence (DNA): TGTGCCAGCAGTTTGGCCCCCGAAAACTATGGCTACACCTTC. It encodes CASSLAPENYGYTF.

The J gene is TRBJ2-3, the V gene TRBV7-2; no clear D. Trimming removed 1 base at V and 10 bases at J, with 15 bases between. The CDR3 totals 14 residues. CDR1 is SGHTA and CDR2 is FQGNSA in the germline V gene. Here the CDR3 reads CASSLGPSSSAQYF. The DNA of the CDR3 is TGTGCCAGCAGCTTAGGGCCCTCTTCGTCGGCGCAGTATTTT.

Note on this clone: Within the sample, other DNA sequences also encode this same CDR3. The chain uses TRBV5-4 and TRBJ1-4, with unresolved D. Trimming removed 0 bases at V and 0 bases at J, with 6 bases between. The length of the CDR3 is 15 residues. CDR1 and CDR2 (germline): SGHNT, YYREEE (reference sequence). DNA for the CDR3: TGTGCCAGCAGCTTGGGCGGATCAACTAATGAAAAACTGTTTTTT. This sequence encodes CASSLGGSTNEKLFF.